The T cell receptor beta chain under discussion was sequenced for a study of blood T cells in healthy people across ages. A sample-barcoded 5' primer and a J-beta primer mix were used in a second PCR of roughly 7 to 11 cycles. MiXCR was run by TCRdb on the 5' RACE reads, yielding one entry per CDR3 protein. The table records over a million distinct CDR3 sequences, 40% to 55% of them present only once. The V gene's germline CDR1 is SEHNR and CDR2 FQNEAQ (reference sequence). The CDR3 has 13 amino acids. V gene TRBV7-9 combines with J gene TRBJ2-5; D not certain. TRBJ2-7 matches the DNA end more closely, so the J call is doubtful. The TCR comes from an older woman in good health. What was sequenced was blood. This CDR3 reads CASSHMPGSEQYF. CDR3 nucleotides: TGTGCCAGCAGCCACATGCCCGGATCCGAGCAGTACTTC.